The clone carrying this TCR beta chain has ten or more counts. Its antigen remains unidentified. V lost 3 bases, J lost 2 bases, and 7 bases lay in between. The CDR3 is 13 residues long. The germline V gene encodes CDR1 DFQATT and CDR2 SNEGSKA (reference sequence). These data are taken from a study of CD8 T cells in ankylosing spondylitis. General observations from the study: Previous work reported some of these motif variants in the synovial fluid and blood of reactive arthritis.

Molecular-barcoded quantitative 5'-RACE produced these TCR beta libraries. TCRdb re-analysed the 5' RACE reads in MiXCR, keeping a single row per CDR3 protein. The sample consists of about 160,000 distinct CDR3 sequences, around 18% of them appearing once. Sequenced input: blood, either unsorted or a sorted T cell fraction (not recorded which). The V and J genes are TRBV20-1 and TRBJ2-2; D gene unclear. The source of this sequence is a male donor with ankylosing spondylitis or in good health (not recorded which). CDR3 protein: CSASLPNTGELFF. CDR3 in DNA: TGCAGTGCTAGCCTCCCTAACACCGGGGAGCTGTTTTTT.